Listed below are T cell receptor beta chains from one sample, sequenced in a study of tumor-infiltrating lymphocytes in primary liver carcinoma. MiXCR, run by TCRdb on the multiplex PCR reads, gives a single entry per CDR3 protein. The sample contains 40,000 to 50,000 distinct CDR3 sequences, about 80% of which appear only once. The specimen was liver tumor tissue from sampling region 3. The receptors shown here come from a man aged 35-49 years with primary liver carcinoma and hepatitis B virus infection. The conserved cysteine and the conserved F or W are not part of the CDR3 here.

CDR3 protein: VSSRADGQF
J gene: TRBJ2-1
V gene: TRBV7-8

CDR3 protein: ASSPVRVGSYNEQF
J gene: TRBJ2-1
V gene: TRBV4-1

CDR3 protein: AISAGARSYEQY
J gene: TRBJ2-7
V gene: TRBV10-3

CDR3 protein: AGSRLDSENSPVH
J gene: TRBJ1-6
V gene: TRBV4-2

CDR3 protein: SVEGTEVNEQL
J gene: TRBJ2-1
V gene: TRBV29-1

CDR3 protein: ATSSPGLAGGSSYEQY
J gene: TRBJ2-7
V gene: TRBV15

CDR3 protein: ADSLGLAGEVDNVQF
J gene: TRBJ2-1
V gene: TRBV11-1

CDR3 protein: ISSGDRGFYEQY
J gene: TRBJ2-7
V gene: TRBV6-2/TRBV6-3

CDR3 protein: AIGQGGDRNTEAI
J gene: TRBJ1-1
V gene: TRBV10-3

CDR3 protein: ASSLGGGEKLF
J gene: TRBJ1-4
V gene: TRBV5-1

CDR3 protein: AINLNGAYEQF
J gene: TRBJ2-1
V gene: TRBV11-2

CDR3 protein: ASSLSYRGPVKLVRSYIEQF
J gene: TRBJ2-1
V gene: TRBV11-2

CDR3 protein: AISEAAGGRKRDTQY
J gene: TRBJ2-3
V gene: TRBV10-3

CDR3 protein: ASSLECSVSYELY
J gene: TRBJ2-7
V gene: TRBV11-2

CDR3 protein: ASSPKGRGYNEQF
J gene: TRBJ2-1
V gene: TRBV11-1

CDR3 protein: AGSIGHSNTGELF
J gene: TRBJ2-2
V gene: TRBV12-3/TRBV12-4

CDR3 protein: AIGPGGDRNTEAL
J gene: TRBJ1-1
V gene: TRBV10-3

CDR3 protein: ASITRTDLNYGYT
J gene: TRBJ1-2
V gene: TRBV5-5

CDR3 protein: ASRLVGNYGYT
J gene: TRBJ1-2
V gene: TRBV6-5

CDR3 protein: ASSLTGTAYDQY
J gene: TRBJ2-7
V gene: TRBV11-2

CDR3 protein: ASGAPGQTNTGELF
J gene: TRBJ2-2
V gene: TRBV11-2

CDR3 protein: ASSYGTNFGEPQY
J gene: TRBJ2-5
V gene: TRBV6-6

CDR3 protein: VSSQERTRSFEQY
J gene: TRBJ2-7
V gene: TRBV4-2